This T cell receptor (beta chain) was recorded in a study of blood T cell repertoires in COVID-19. About the research overall: The United States, Italy and Spain were the sources of the acute and convalescent COVID-19 samples. Sample material is recorded as cDNA or gDNA derived from T cells, B-cell-depleted T cells, or PBMCs.

Authors' data handling: Amplification with reference gene primers provided the estimates of nucleated cell counts. TCRdb keeps only in-frame clones here, not all; method: immunoSEQ multiplex PCR. The V and J calls and clone size were taken over from that table, and D and trimming were inferred from the DNA. This repertoire shows 150,000 to 200,000 clones, approximately 90% found once; its top ten account for about 4.1%. V lost 6 bases and J lost 3; bases outside the gene matches: 10. Germline-derived CDR1 and CDR2 are MNHEY and SVGEGT. There are 16 residues in the CDR3. The sequence was collected from a woman under 40 with acute or convalescent COVID-19. V usage is TRBV6-2 or TRBV6-3 and J usage is TRBJ2-2; TRBD2 aligns across 7 bases. Sequenced material: peripheral blood. The CDR3 loop reads CASSVLADGYTGELFF. DNA of the CDR3: TGTGCCAGCAGCGTGCTAGCGGATGGGTACACCGGGGAGCTGTTTTTT.